The clone carrying this T cell receptor beta chain was seen a single time. The antigen is not known. TCRdb reanalysed the 5' RACE reads using MiXCR and keeps one entry per CDR3 protein. Of about 310,000 distinct CDR3 sequences in the sample, around 19% were seen once. CDR3 length equals 12 residues. Trimming removed 3 bases at V and 4 bases at J, with 7 bases between. Germline values: CDR1 SGHRS, CDR2 YFSETQ. These data belong to a study of T-cell memory formation after mild COVID-19. In the study overall: There were largely donor-specific TCR clusters.

Study observations and caveats: Contracting clones from day 15 to 85 showed balanced CD4/CD8; later expanders favored CD4+. A second wave of clones peaked on day 37, and their SARS-CoV-2 specificity went unconfirmed.

The sample taken for sequencing was PBMCs or a T cell subset sorted from them (not recorded which). The gene calls are TRBV5-1 and TRBJ1-2, with D hard to call. The receptor was derived from a man aged 18-30 years who had mild COVID-19 (a few samples of this study predate the infection). Cell type and time point are not known. The CDR3 spells CASSSESYGYTF. CDR3 nucleotides: TGCGCCAGCAGCTCAGAGAGCTATGGCTACACCTTC.